The rows below give T cell receptor beta chains drawn from one sample of a study of blood T cell repertoires in COVID-19. Produced via immunoSEQ multiplex PCR; TCRdb's table is partial and in-frame only. The sample lists a few hundred thousand clones; approximately 86% were seen once. The sample comprised peripheral blood. The receptors originated from a human donor with COVID-19, enrolled during active disease. The donor label of this sample is uncertain. CDR3s include the opening cysteine and the closing phenylalanine or tryptophan. Fields, in order: D gene, V gene, clone size, J gene, CDR3 length, CDR3 DNA, CDR3 protein. The D gene is left open where the match is weak. Clone sizes are given selectively: once, few, many, or a class where the clone is expanded.

D gene: TRBD2
V gene: TRBV5-1
clone size: -
J gene: TRBJ2-2
CDR3 length: 14
CDR3 DNA: TGCGCCAGCAGGCTAGCGGGAGGGGCCGGGGAGCTGTTTTTT
CDR3 protein: CASRLAGGAGELFF

D gene: TRBD1
V gene: TRBV2
clone size: -
J gene: TRBJ1-1
CDR3 length: 14
CDR3 DNA: TGTGCCAGCAGTGTACTAACAGGGGGCACTGAACCCTTCTTT
CDR3 protein: CASSVLTGGTEPFF

D gene: -
V gene: TRBV9
clone size: -
J gene: TRBJ1-1
CDR3 length: 13
CDR3 DNA: TGTGCCAGCAGCGTGGGCAGCTACACTGAAGCTTTCTTT
CDR3 protein: CASSVGSYTEAFF

D gene: -
V gene: TRBV10-1
clone size: once
J gene: TRBJ2-7
CDR3 length: 12
CDR3 DNA: TGCGCCAGCAGTGATAGTTCATACGAGCAGTACTTC
CDR3 protein: CASSDSSYEQYF

D gene: TRBD1
V gene: TRBV11-2
clone size: -
J gene: TRBJ1-2
CDR3 length: 16
CDR3 DNA: TGTGCCAGCAGCTTAAGCAGGGGGCTAGAAAGTCGTGGCTACACCTTC
CDR3 protein: CASSLSRGLESRGYTF

D gene: -
V gene: TRBV28
clone size: -
J gene: TRBJ2-1
CDR3 length: 15
CDR3 DNA: TGTGCCAGCAACAAGCTAGGGGGTTCCTACAATGAGCAGTTCTTC
CDR3 protein: CASNKLGGSYNEQFF

D gene: TRBD2
V gene: TRBV5-1
clone size: -
J gene: TRBJ2-7
CDR3 length: 15
CDR3 DNA: TGCGCCAGCAGCTTGGGGTTAGCGGGAGTGTGGGAGCAGTACTTC
CDR3 protein: CASSLGLAGVWEQYF

D gene: -
V gene: TRBV5-3
clone size: -
J gene: TRBJ1-3
CDR3 length: 16
CDR3 DNA: TGTGCCAGAAGCCCCGCTAGTAGGCCGTCTGGAAACACCATATATTTT
CDR3 protein: CARSPASRPSGNTIYF

D gene: -
V gene: TRBV7-2
clone size: once
J gene: TRBJ2-4
CDR3 length: 16
CDR3 DNA: TGTGCCAGCAGCTTAAACGGGCGGGGAGCCAAAAACATTCAGTACTTC
CDR3 protein: CASSLNGRGAKNIQYF

D gene: -
V gene: TRBV4-3
clone size: -
J gene: TRBJ2-7
CDR3 length: 15
CDR3 DNA: TGCGCCAGCAGCCAGGAGATCCAAGGGGGTTTCGAGCAGTACTTC
CDR3 protein: CASSQEIQGGFEQYF

D gene: -
V gene: TRBV11-1
clone size: -
J gene: TRBJ2-7
CDR3 length: 15
CDR3 DNA: TGTGCCAGCAGCCCCAAGGTTGTAGGGGTTGGCGAGCAGTACTTC
CDR3 protein: CASSPKVVGVGEQYF

D gene: TRBD2
V gene: TRBV7-2
clone size: -
J gene: TRBJ2-2
CDR3 length: 17
CDR3 DNA: TGTGCCAGCAGCTGGGCCGGACTAGCGGGGGGGACCGGGGAGCTGTTTTTT
CDR3 protein: CASSWAGLAGGTGELFF

D gene: -
V gene: TRBV19
clone size: -
J gene: TRBJ1-5
CDR3 length: 14
CDR3 DNA: TGTGCCAGTAGTAGTCAGGCCTTTCAAGGGCCCCAGCATTTT
CDR3 protein: CASSSQAFQGPQHF

D gene: TRBD1
V gene: TRBV10-3
clone size: -
J gene: TRBJ1-2
CDR3 length: 15
CDR3 DNA: TGTGCCATCAGTGGGGACAGGGGTTGGTCCTATGGCTACACCTTC
CDR3 protein: CAISGDRGWSYGYTF

D gene: -
V gene: TRBV7-3
clone size: -
J gene: TRBJ2-1
CDR3 length: 15
CDR3 DNA: TGTGCCAGCAGCACGGAGAGGAGCCTCTACAATGAGCAGTTCTTC
CDR3 protein: CASSTERSLYNEQFF

D gene: -
V gene: TRBV28
clone size: -
J gene: TRBJ1-3
CDR3 length: 14
CDR3 DNA: TGTGCCAGCAGCCGCGGGGAGAGGGGAAACACCATATATTTT
CDR3 protein: CASSRGERGNTIYF

D gene: TRBD1
V gene: TRBV7-9
clone size: -
J gene: TRBJ1-1
CDR3 length: 15
CDR3 DNA: TGTGCCAGCAGCCAGGGACAGATAAGGAGCACTGAAGCTTTCTTT
CDR3 protein: CASSQGQIRSTEAFF

D gene: TRBD1
V gene: TRBV5-6
clone size: -
J gene: TRBJ2-5
CDR3 length: 13
CDR3 DNA: TGTGCCAGCAGACGCGACAGGGGAGAGACCCAGTACTTC
CDR3 protein: CASRRDRGETQYF

D gene: -
V gene: TRBV27
clone size: -
J gene: TRBJ2-1
CDR3 length: 15
CDR3 DNA: TGTGCCAGCCGTCAAGAGACGGGCTCCTACAATGAGCAGTTCTTC
CDR3 protein: CASRQETGSYNEQFF

D gene: TRBD1
V gene: TRBV6-5
clone size: -
J gene: TRBJ2-3
CDR3 length: 16
CDR3 DNA: TGTGCCAGCAGTTACCCAGGGACAGGGGATACAGATACGCAGTATTTT
CDR3 protein: CASSYPGTGDTDTQYF

D gene: TRBD2
V gene: TRBV6-6
clone size: -
J gene: TRBJ2-7
CDR3 length: 14
CDR3 DNA: TGTGCCAGCAGTCCCGGACTAGCGGGAGGAAAGCAGTACTTC
CDR3 protein: CASSPGLAGGKQYF

D gene: -
V gene: TRBV11-2
clone size: -
J gene: TRBJ1-1
CDR3 length: 15
CDR3 DNA: TGTGCCAGCAGCGGGGGGAGGGGACGGCACACTGAAGCTTTCTTT
CDR3 protein: CASSGGRGRHTEAFF

D gene: TRBD2
V gene: TRBV28
clone size: -
J gene: TRBJ2-7
CDR3 length: 17
CDR3 DNA: TGTGCCAGCAGTTTATCGGAGGTGGAACTAGCGTTAGCCGAGCAGTACTTC
CDR3 protein: CASSLSEVELALAEQYF

D gene: TRBD1
V gene: TRBV7-8
clone size: -
J gene: TRBJ2-7
CDR3 length: 15
CDR3 DNA: TGTGCCAGCAGCCCGCAGATGGGACAGCACTACGAGCAGTACTTC
CDR3 protein: CASSPQMGQHYEQYF

D gene: -
V gene: TRBV28
clone size: -
J gene: TRBJ1-1
CDR3 length: 12
CDR3 DNA: TGTGCCATCCACTCCCAGAACACTGAAGCTTTCTTT
CDR3 protein: CAIHSQNTEAFF

D gene: -
V gene: TRBV10-3
clone size: once
J gene: TRBJ1-1
CDR3 length: 15
CDR3 DNA: TGTGCCATCAGCCGACAGGCGACCACCAACACTGAAGCTTTCTTT
CDR3 protein: CAISRQATTNTEAFF

D gene: TRBD1
V gene: TRBV5-1
clone size: -
J gene: TRBJ1-1
CDR3 length: 15
CDR3 DNA: TGCGCCAGCAGCTTGGCCCTGACAGGGGGCCTTGAAGCTTTCTTT
CDR3 protein: CASSLALTGGLEAFF